One and the same sample provided the 31 T cell receptor beta chains below, sequenced in a study listed by TCRdb under 2016. The library was prepared using RT-PCR. Sequencing used an Illumina MiSeq. The public reads were reanalyzed by TCRdb: fastp trimming at Q25, MiXCR alignment, in-frame beta chains only. Rows are unified per CDR3 protein, each entry keeping the most common DNA and genes. The sample profile shows 550,000 to 750,000 distinct CDR3 sequences; 14% of them were found once. Of the sample, roughly 3.9% is held by the ten largest clones. Sample: memory CD4+ T cells from blood. The receptor source for this set is a female donor in good health, serving as a healthy control.

The chain couples TRBV20-1 to TRBJ2-1; a weak D match, TRBD2 (5 bases). Looked up from germline, CDR1 is DFQATT and CDR2 is SNEGSKA (reference sequence). There are 13 residues in the CDR3. Trimming pared 1 base from V and 4 bases from J, leaving 8 bases between. CDR3 DNA sequence: TGCAGTGCTAGAGGGAGACTATACAATGAGCAGTTCTTC. Translation gives CSARGRLYNEQFF.

The chain is built from TRBV12-3 or TRBV12-4 and TRBJ1-1; weak D call: TRBD1 (6 bases). Trimming pared 5 bases from V and 1 base from J, leaving 14 bases between. CDR3 length: 15 residues. The CDR3 spells CASSLGGGGNTEAFF. The CDR3 DNA follows: TGTGCCAGCAGTCTCGGAGGAGGGGGGAACACTGAAGCTTTCTTT.

The J gene is TRBJ1-6, the V gene TRBV20-1, with D possibly matching TRBD1 (6 bases). Looked up from germline, CDR1 is DFQATT and CDR2 is SNEGSKA (reference sequence). Trimming took 1 base from V and 7 from J, leaving 17 bases between them. The CDR3 covers 16 residues. CDR3 nucleotide sequence: TGCAGTGCTAGAGTTCGGGGACACAGTGGGAATTCACCCCTCCACTTT. Protein: CSARVRGHSGNSPLHF.

V gene TRBV30 combines with J gene TRBJ1-6, with 7 nucleotides matching TRBD1. Germline lookup yields CDR1 GTSNPN and CDR2 SVGIG (reference sequence). CDR3 length: 14 residues. V lost 7 bases to trimming and J lost 0 bases; unmatched junction nucleotides: 3. This CDR3 is CALQGSSYNSPLHF. CDR3 nucleotide sequence: TGTGCCTTACAGGGGAGCTCCTATAATTCACCCCTCCACTTT.

This clonotype has ten or more counts. The rearrangement links TRBV12-3 or TRBV12-4 to TRBJ2-1; 9 bases fit TRBD2. This CDR3 has 17 amino acids. The V gene end was trimmed by 2 bases and the J gene end by 7 bases; junction bases not matched to a gene: 12. CDR3 nucleotide sequence: TGTGCCAGCAGTTTAAGCCGCAAACTAGCGGGCTCGAATGAGCAGTTCTTC. Translation gives CASSLSRKLAGSNEQFF.

This chain uses TRBV6-5 with TRBJ1-2; D remains unclear. From germline, CDR1 is MNHEY and CDR2 SVGAGI. This CDR3 region has 14 residues. V shed 2 bases and J shed 8 bases, with 15 bases lying between them. The chain's CDR3 is CASSYLDKKGGYTF. For the CDR3, the DNA is TGTGCCAGCAGTTACCTTGACAAAAAGGGAGGCTACACCTTC.

The table lists this clonotype with many counts. The rearrangement uses TRBV7-3 and TRBJ2-1; 8 bases are shared with TRBD1. CDR3 length equals 13 residues. The V gene's germline CDR1 is SGHTA and CDR2 FQGTGA. J lost 9 bases, V lost 5 bases, and 6 bases had no gene match. The CDR3 here is CASSVDRGGEQFF. The CDR3, as DNA: TGTGCCAGCAGCGTAGACAGGGGAGGTGAGCAGTTCTTC.

In this sample, this clonotype turned up a few times. This chain links TRBV28 with TRBJ1-2, with D possibly TRBD1 on 6 matching bases. The CDR3 covers 14 residues. The germline gives CDR1 MDHEN, CDR2 SYDVKM. The V end was cut by 10 bases, the J end by 4 bases, with 19 bases between. The CDR3 loop reads CATRQAIQGYGYTF. CDR3 coding DNA: TGTGCCACCAGACAGGCGATCCAGGGCTATGGCTACACCTTC.

This clonotype showed up many times. The J gene is TRBJ2-4, the V gene TRBV2; perhaps TRBD1 as D (5 bases). From germline, CDR1 is SNHLY and CDR2 FYNNEI. Trimming shortened V by 3 bases and J by 1 base, and 10 bases separated the two germline ends. This CDR3 has 15 residues. The CDR3 reads CASSDPGSAKNIQYF. The CDR3 DNA reads as TGTGCCAGCAGTGATCCAGGGTCGGCCAAAAACATTCAGTACTTC.

This sequence joins TRBV20-1 and TRBJ2-7; possible D gene TRBD1, 6 bases. Trimming took off 1 base at V and 7 bases at J, with 17 bases between the two ends. Germline values: CDR1 DFQATT, CDR2 SNEGSKA (reference sequence). CDR3 length: 14 amino acids. DNA of the CDR3: TGCAGTGCTAGAGCAATAAGGGGGACGGAGGAGCAGTACTTC. The encoded protein is CSARAIRGTEEQYF.

In its sample, this clonotype was seen a few times. V is TRBV5-6 and J is TRBJ1-2; 7 positions agree with TRBD1. The germline V gene encodes CDR1 SGHDT and CDR2 YYEEEE. This CDR3 contains 13 residues. V lost 3 bases to trimming and J lost 8 bases; unmatched junction nucleotides: 7. The CDR3 region has the DNA TGTGCCAGCAGCTCTACAGGGGATTGGGGCTACACCTTC. It specifies CASSSTGDWGYTF.

This clonotype was seen more than once but under ten times. The rearrangement links TRBV5-1 to TRBJ2-1, with a tentative D call TRBD2 (6 bases). The CDR3 spans 15 residues. CDR1 is SGHRS and CDR2 is YFSETQ in the germline V gene. The V end was cut by 4 bases, the J end by 9 bases, with 20 bases between. In DNA, the CDR3 is TGCGCCAGCAGCCCACATGGGAGGTCTCAGGGTGAGCAGTTCTTC. Protein: CASSPHGRSQGEQFF. Using reference TRBV5-1 and TRBJ2-1 for the parts outside the CDR3, the full variable domain is KAGVTQTPRYLIKTRGQQVTLSCSPISGHRSVSWYQQTPGQGLQFLFEYFSETQRNKGNFPGRFSGRQFSNSRSEMNVSTLELGDSALYLCASSPHGRSQGEQFFGPGTRLTVL.

This clonotype was counted once. The V call is TRBV6-6, the J call TRBJ2-5; 8 nucleotides align to TRBD1. Germline lookup yields CDR1 MNHNY and CDR2 SVGAGI (reference sequence). The J segment lost 6 bases and the V segment lost 4 bases, leaving 7 bases of the junction unmatched. The CDR3 is 14 amino acids. In nucleotides, the CDR3 is TGTGCCAGCAGTTTCCTTGGGACAGGCAAGACCCAGTACTTC. Encoded protein: CASSFLGTGKTQYF.

This clonotype has just a few counts. V usage is TRBV5-8 and J usage is TRBJ1-2, with D possibly TRBD1 on 5 matching bases. This CDR3 is 14 amino acids long. Germline V gene sequence: CDR1 SGHTS, CDR2 YDEGEE. Trimming pared 1 base from V and 4 bases from J, leaving 11 bases between. CDR3 sequence: CASSLKGDVYGYTF. DNA of the CDR3: TGTGCCAGCAGCTTGAAAGGGGACGTCTATGGCTACACCTTC.

In its sample, this clonotype was seen many times. The V call is TRBV5-1, the J call TRBJ1-5; D uncertain. Between the trimmed V and J ends, which lost 0 bases and 5 bases, there was a span of 9 bases. Germline V lookup: CDR1 SGHRS, CDR2 YFSETQ. The CDR3 has 14 amino acids. The CDR3 loop reads CASSLGTGDQPQHF. CDR3 bases: TGCGCCAGCAGCTTGGGGACGGGAGATCAGCCCCAGCATTTT.

In this sample, this clonotype turned up a few times. The chain carries TRBV10-3 and TRBJ1-2, with D perhaps matching TRBD1 (6 bases). Germline-derived CDR1 and CDR2 are ENHRY and SYGVKD. The CDR3 loop spans 15 amino acids. The germline V and J ends were trimmed by 3 bases and 4 bases, with 15 bases remaining between them. The DNA of the CDR3 is TGTGCCATCAGTGAAAAACAGGGCACGGGCTATGGCTACACCTTC. It encodes CAISEKQGTGYGYTF.

This chain links TRBV25-1 with TRBJ1-3; D gene uncertain. With 3 bases removed from V and 0 bases from J, the gap between germline ends came to 6 bases. CDR1 MGHDK and CDR2 SYGVNS come from the germline V gene. The CDR3 is 14 residues long. The CDR3 DNA is TGTGCCAGCAGTGAGCACCTCTCTGGAAACACCATATATTTT. It translates to CASSEHLSGNTIYF. The full variable domain, completed using reference TRBV25-1 and TRBJ1-3, is EADIYQTPRYLVIGTGKKITLECSQTMGHDKMYWYQQDPGMELHLIHYSYGVNSTEKGDLSSESTVSRIRTEHFPLTLESARPSHTSQYLCASSEHLSGNTIYFGEGSWLTVV.

V and J are TRBV25-1 and TRBJ2-7, with D perhaps matching TRBD1 (5 bases). Germline CDR1 MGHDK, CDR2 SYGVNS. Deletions cut 7 bases from V and 5 bases from J, with 12 bases between. The CDR3 has 12 amino acids. The DNA for the CDR3 is TGTGCCAGCACCTCCTGGGGCCACGAGCAGTACTTC. Residues: CASTSWGHEQYF.

This clonotype was seen more than once but under ten times. The chain combines TRBV4-3 with TRBJ2-1; no reliable D call. Per the germline V gene, CDR1 is LGHNA and CDR2 is YSLEER. The CDR3 is made up of 15 amino acids. Trimming pared 2 bases from V and 5 bases from J, leaving 13 bases between. CDR3 sequence (DNA): TGCGCCAGCAGCCAATTAGCTACGGTGGACAATGAGCAGTTCTTC. It encodes CASSQLATVDNEQFF.

The table lists this clonotype with a few counts. The J gene is TRBJ2-1, the V gene TRBV10-1; possibly TRBD1 for D (6 bases). The length of the CDR3 is 14 residues. CDR1 is WNHNN and CDR2 is SYGVQD in the germline V gene (reference sequence). V shed 1 base and J shed 6 bases, with 10 bases lying between them. DNA of the CDR3: TGCGCCAGCAGTGAGTTGGGCAGGGGCAATGAGCAGTTCTTC. This codes for CASSELGRGNEQFF.

The chain joins TRBV29-1 to TRBJ2-2; D is undetermined. Germline values: CDR1 SQVTM, CDR2 ANQGSEA. The CDR3 length is 12 residues. Trimming cost V 4 bases and J 1 base, with 4 bases left between them. The CDR3, as DNA: TGCAGCGTTGGGTGGAACACCGGGGAGCTGTTTTTT. Amino acids: CSVGWNTGELFF.

This clonotype was observed at least ten times. The gene calls are TRBV12-3 or TRBV12-4 and TRBJ1-2; possible D gene TRBD1, 5 bases. Deletions cut 4 bases from V and 2 bases from J, with 20 bases between. The CDR3 length is 17 residues. The CDR3 DNA reads TGTGCCAGCAGTTCACCCGGGGCCCTCCGCCCCAACTATGGCTACACCTTC. Protein product: CASSSPGALRPNYGYTF.

This clonotype was detected many times. The V call is TRBV7-8, the J call TRBJ2-7; TRBD2 matches 9 bases. The CDR3 totals 16 residues. Germline V lookup: CDR1 SGHVS, CDR2 FQNEAQ. V lost 2 bases to trimming and J lost 4 bases; unmatched junction nucleotides: 9. The CDR3 DNA follows: TGTGCCAGCAGCTTATTGGCTAGCGGGATGGAATACGAGCAGTACTTC. This sequence encodes CASSLLASGMEYEQYF.

This clonotype was counted a few times. Here the CDR3 reads CASSRLIDSGANVLTF. DNA for the CDR3: TGTGCCAGCAGCAGACTGATCGACTCTGGGGCCAACGTCCTGACTTTC. J is TRBJ2-6 and V is TRBV27, with D hard to call. The length of the CDR3 is 16 residues. Germline values: CDR1 MNHEY, CDR2 SMNVEV (reference sequence). Between the trimmed V and J ends, which lost 6 bases and 0 bases, there was a span of 12 bases.

At least ten counts were recorded for this clonotype. The gene calls are TRBV5-6 and TRBJ1-1; D gene ambiguous. The CDR3 has 14 residues. Germline assignment: CDR1 SGHDT and CDR2 YYEEEE. Trimming took 5 bases from V and 2 from J, leaving 13 bases between them. The CDR3 reads CASSPSTFNTEAFF. The CDR3 DNA follows: TGTGCCAGCAGTCCCAGTACCTTTAACACTGAAGCTTTCTTT.

This clonotype was detected many times. The chain links TRBV20-1 to TRBJ2-1, with D hard to call. V gave up 6 bases and J gave up 2 bases, with 20 bases separating them. Germline CDR1 reads DFQATT; CDR2 reads SNEGSKA (reference sequence). The CDR3 sequence is 16 residues long. CDR3 sequence: CSAPSAVATAYNEQFF. For the CDR3, the DNA is TGCAGTGCCCCCTCGGCGGTTGCGACCGCCTACAATGAGCAGTTCTTC.

This clonotype was counted only a few times. The chain couples TRBV7-2 to TRBJ2-7, with D hard to call. Trimming took off 5 bases at V and 1 base at J, with 6 bases between the two ends. The CDR3 covers 12 residues. Germline-derived CDR1 and CDR2 are SGHTA and FQGNSA. The CDR3 here is CASSDRSYEQYF. The CDR3 coding sequence is TGTGCCAGCAGCGACCGTTCCTACGAGCAGTACTTC.

V and J are TRBV24-1 and TRBJ2-2; possible D gene TRBD2, 5 bases. Trimming stripped 9 bases from V and 0 bases from J, with 13 bases between. Germline values: CDR1 KGHDR, CDR2 SFDVKD. This CDR3 is built from 15 residues. CDR3 region: CATGGSAPNTGELFF. DNA for the CDR3: TGTGCCACCGGAGGCAGCGCACCGAACACCGGGGAGCTGTTTTTT.

This clonotype turned up a few times. The chain carries TRBV25-1 and TRBJ1-2; D remains unclear. The CDR3 consists of 15 residues. Germline V gives CDR1 MGHDK, CDR2 SYGVNS. Trimming left V 3 bases short and J 4 bases short, with 15 bases between. Here the CDR3 reads CASSEVAPHRYGYTF. The DNA of the CDR3 is TGTGCCAGCAGTGAGGTGGCGCCCCATCGCTATGGCTACACCTTC.

The table lists this clonotype with a few counts. V and J are TRBV7-2 and TRBJ1-4; no reliable D call. The CDR3 runs 14 residues. CDR1 SGHTA and CDR2 FQGNSA come from the germline V gene. The V end was cut by 8 bases, the J end by 2 bases, with 12 bases between. CDR3 sequence reads: CASRPSATNEKLFF. The CDR3 region has the DNA TGTGCCAGCCGGCCGTCGGCTACTAATGAAAAACTGTTTTTT.

This clonotype was observed many times. J is TRBJ2-7 and V is TRBV5-1; D remains ambiguous. The V and J ends lost 0 bases and 2 bases respectively, with 9 bases between them. This CDR3 contains 14 residues. Germline V gene data show CDR1 as SGHRS and CDR2 as YFSETQ. CDR3 protein: CASSLGVPTYEQYF. The CDR3 bases are TGCGCCAGCAGCTTGGGAGTCCCGACCTACGAGCAGTACTTC.